The 24 T cell receptor beta chains below all came from one sample that was sequenced in a study of cytomegalovirus exposure and HLA in healthy donors. The PCR made use of 60 Vbeta and 13 Jbeta primers. Clones were sequenced by immunoSEQ multiplex PCR, and TCRdb holds only the in-frame ones, with some missing. The repertoire holds over 150,000 clones, with roughly three quarters as singletons. The sample taken for sequencing was PBMCs. The receptor set was obtained from a male donor in good health and CMV-seronegative.

This chain connects TRBV11-3 to TRBJ1-2; a weak D match, TRBD1 (5 bases). Germline V lookup: CDR1 SGHNT, CDR2 YENEEA. V shed 1 base and J shed 2 bases, with 5 bases lying between them. There are 13 residues in the CDR3. The CDR3 loop reads CASSLGQNYGYTF. CDR3 nucleotides: TGTGCCAGCAGCTTAGGACAGAACTATGGCTACACCTTC.

The chain carries TRBV9 and TRBJ1-1; a possible D gene is TRBD1 (5 bases). From germline, CDR1 is SGDLS and CDR2 YYNGEE. This CDR3 is built from 15 residues. V was clipped by 4 bases and J by 5 bases, with 18 bases between them. The CDR3 region has the DNA TGTGCCAGCAGCCCTCCTGGGGGGAGAGGTACTGAAGCTTTCTTT. This codes for CASSPPGGRGTEAFF.

The chain uses TRBV6-6 and TRBJ1-5; D remains ambiguous. Germline V gene lookup returns CDR1 MNHNY and CDR2 SVGAGI (reference sequence). The ends were cut back, 6 bases at V and 2 bases at J, with 11 bases in the middle. The CDR3 contains 14 residues. The CDR3 nucleotides are TGTGCCAGCAGGGGGAGTTGGGGCAATCAGCCCCAGCATTTT. Its protein is CASRGSWGNQPQHF.

This clone was recorded once. The CDR3 sequence is CASRPGGYSPLHF. For the CDR3, the DNA is TGTGCCAGCAGGCCAGGGGGCTATTCACCCCTCCACTTT. The chain recombines TRBV6-5 with TRBJ1-6; 8 nucleotides line up with TRBD1. Trimming at V came to 6 bases and at J to 8 bases, leaving 3 bases not matched to a gene. CDR3 size: 13 residues. CDR1 is MNHEY, CDR2 SVGAGI, per germline.

This clone was seen a handful of times. The CDR3 DNA follows: TGTGCCAGCAGCTTAATAGGGGTCACAGATACGCAGTATTTT. As protein: CASSLIGVTDTQYF. The chain has TRBV7-3 and TRBJ2-3, with D tentatively TRBD1 (5 bases). This CDR3 region has 14 residues. Germline-derived CDR1 and CDR2 are SGHTA and FQGTGA. V lost 1 base, J lost 2 bases, and 7 bases lay in between.

Here the CDR3 DNA reads TGTGCCAGTAGGCCAACTAGCGGGGGCCTCACAGATACGCAGTATTTT. It specifies CASRPTSGGLTDTQYF. The chain joins TRBV19 to TRBJ2-3; TRBD2 agrees at 11 bases. The CDR3 runs 16 residues. J gave up 2 bases and V 6 bases, and 7 bases lay outside the gene matches. Germline V gene lookup returns CDR1 LNHDA and CDR2 SQIVND (reference sequence).

The rearrangement joins TRBV7-9 to TRBJ2-1; no clear D. Looked up from germline, CDR1 is SEHNR and CDR2 is FQNEAQ (reference sequence). Trimming stripped 5 bases from V and 13 bases from J, with 15 bases between. This CDR3 is built from 12 residues. The CDR3 sequence: CASSLDLLPQFF. The DNA for the CDR3 is TGTGCCAGCAGCCTAGACCTATTACCTCAGTTCTTC.

The DNA of the CDR3 is TGTGCCAGCAGGGTAGTTCATGAAAAACTGTTTTTT. The encoded protein is CASRVVHEKLFF. The chain is built from TRBV6-1 and TRBJ1-4; D call uncertain. The germline V gene encodes CDR1 MNHNS and CDR2 SASEGT. Trimming took 6 bases from V and 6 from J, leaving 8 bases between them. The CDR3 is 12 amino acids.

Points on this clone: Different DNA sequences within this sample yield the same CDR3. The chain couples TRBV19 to TRBJ2-3, with D maybe TRBD1 (5 bases). Trimming shortened V by 1 base and J by 2 bases, and 10 bases separated the two germline ends. The CDR3 consists of 15 residues. Looked up from germline, CDR1 is LNHDA and CDR2 is SQIVND (reference sequence). CDR3: CASSIGQIDTDTQYF. For the CDR3, the DNA is TGTGCCAGTAGTATAGGACAGATAGACACAGATACGCAGTATTTT.

The chain has TRBV28 and TRBJ1-1; D uncertain. In germline, CDR1 is MDHEN, CDR2 SYDVKM. This CDR3 has 15 residues. The V end was cut by 5 bases, the J end by 3 bases, with 16 bases between. The CDR3 loop reads CASSEPRGMYTEAFF. CDR3 DNA: TGTGCCAGCAGTGAGCCCCGGGGAATGTACACTGAAGCTTTCTTT.

This clone was seen a handful of times. The gene calls are TRBV2 and TRBJ1-2; no firm D call. V lost 2 bases to trimming and J lost 1 base, with 5 bases between them. Germline V lookup: CDR1 SNHLY, CDR2 FYNNEI. This CDR3 has 13 residues. The CDR3 DNA reads as TGTGCCAGCAGTGAACAGGTTAACTATGGCTACACCTTC. As protein: CASSEQVNYGYTF.

The chain is built from TRBV18 and TRBJ2-1; 9 positions match TRBD2. Trimming cost V 4 bases and J 4 bases; bases outside gene matches: 5. Germline assignment: CDR1 KGHSH and CDR2 LQKENI. The CDR3 covers 15 residues. Written as DNA, the CDR3 is TGTGCCAGCTCACTCTCTAGCGGGGCATACAATGAGCAGTTCTTC. Protein product: CASSLSSGAYNEQFF. Based on the CDR3 plus reference TRBV18 and TRBJ2-1, the full variable domain is NAGVMQNPRHLVRRRGQEARLRCSPMKGHSHVYWYRQLPEEGLKFMVYLQKENIIDESGMPKERFSAEFPKEGPSILRIQQVVRGDSAAYFCASSLSSGAYNEQFFGPGTRLTVL.

This clone was counted only a few times. The chain has TRBV28 and TRBJ2-3, with 15 bases lining up with TRBD2. The germline V gene encodes CDR1 MDHEN and CDR2 SYDVKM. V shed 1 base, J shed 5 bases, and the junction held 4 bases outside the gene matches. This CDR3 comprises 17 residues. The CDR3 DNA reads TGTGCCAGCAGTTTATTCGGACTAGCGGGGGGGCTAGATACGCAGTATTTT. Its protein product is CASSLFGLAGGLDTQYF.

The chain carries TRBV11-2 and TRBJ2-1; D is unresolved. Trimming took 3 bases from V and 8 from J, leaving 5 bases between them. The germline V gene encodes CDR1 SGHAT and CDR2 FQNNGV. This CDR3 is built from 11 residues. The CDR3 sequence is CASSFYDEQFF. In DNA form, the CDR3 reads TGTGCCAGCAGCTTTTATGATGAGCAGTTCTTC.

This chain links TRBV28 with TRBJ1-1, with D possibly matching TRBD1 (6 bases). CDR3 length: 15 residues. CDR1 and CDR2 from the germline V gene are MDHEN and SYDVKM. With 7 bases removed from V and 0 bases from J, the gap between germline ends came to 15 bases. The CDR3 loop reads CASMKGGGVNTEAFF. CDR3 coding DNA: TGTGCCAGCATGAAAGGGGGGGGCGTGAACACTGAAGCTTTCTTT. Full variable domain (remainder filled in from reference TRBV28 and TRBJ1-1): DVKVTQSSRYLVKRTGEKVFLECVQDMDHENMFWYRQDPGLGLRLIYFSYDVKMKEKGDIPEGYSVSREKKERFSLILESASTNQTSMYLCASMKGGGVNTEAFFGQGTRLTVV.

This clone showed up just a few times. This chain uses TRBV15 with TRBJ1-3; D ambiguous. The germline V gene has CDR1 LNHNV and CDR2 YYDKDF (reference sequence). The CDR3 has 16 residues. Trimming stripped 8 bases from V and 0 bases from J, with 17 bases between. The CDR3 sequence is CATSTFQYHSGNTIYF. The DNA for the CDR3 is TGTGCCACCTCAACCTTCCAGTACCACTCTGGAAACACCATATATTTT.

This chain links TRBV6-6 with TRBJ2-7; 10 nucleotides align to TRBD1. The CDR3 extends over 14 amino acids. The V gene end was trimmed by 7 bases and the J gene end by 5 bases; junction bases not matched to a gene: 8. CDR1 is MNHNY, CDR2 SVGAGI, per germline (reference sequence). CDR3 nucleotide sequence: TGTGCCAGCAAACCGGGACAGGGGATCCACGAGCAGTACTTC. Protein sequence: CASKPGQGIHEQYF.

The rearrangement uses TRBV4-3 and TRBJ1-6, with 7 bases identical to TRBD1. This CDR3 has 16 amino acids. J gave up 5 bases and V 0 bases, and 4 bases lay outside the gene matches. CDR1 is LGHNA, CDR2 YSLEER, per germline. The DNA for the CDR3 is TGCGCCAGCAGCCAAGATCTCACAGGGGATAATTCACCCCTCCACTTT. It yields the protein CASSQDLTGDNSPLHF.

The chain recombines TRBV27 with TRBJ1-5; D is possibly TRBD1 (6 bases). Trimming left V 4 bases short and J 6 bases short, with 13 bases between. The CDR3 has 14 residues. CDR1 and CDR2 from the germline V gene are MNHEY and SMNVEV (reference sequence). CDR3 nucleotide sequence: TGTGCCAGCAGTTGGGGGCCCAGAGGTCAGCCCCAGCATTTT. It yields the protein CASSWGPRGQPQHF.

V gene TRBV19 combines with J gene TRBJ1-4, with a weak D call TRBD1 (5 bases). Trimming took off 6 bases at V and 8 bases at J, with 13 bases between the two ends. The CDR3 totals 13 residues. The V gene's germline CDR1 is LNHDA and CDR2 SQIVND (reference sequence). The DNA of the CDR3 is TGTGCCAGTAGGCGGGGGGTTTGGGAAAAACTGTTTTTT. Its protein is CASRRGVWEKLFF.

This chain connects TRBV7-2 to TRBJ2-7, with TRBD2 matching over 9 bases. Trimming at V came to 0 bases and at J to 7 bases, leaving 19 bases not matched to a gene. The germline CDR1 and CDR2 sequences are SGHTA and FQGNSA. The CDR3 is made up of 19 amino acids. The CDR3 here is CASSLATPLLSGRLKEQYF. The CDR3 nucleotides read TGTGCCAGCAGCTTAGCGACACCCCTTCTTAGCGGGAGATTAAAGGAGCAGTACTTC. Together with reference TRBV7-2 and TRBJ2-7, the CDR3 gives the full variable domain: GAGVSQSPSNKVTEKGKDVELRCDPISGHTALYWYRQSLGQGLEFLIYFQGNSAPDKSGLPSDRFSAERTGGSVSTLTIQRTQQEDSAVYLCASSLATPLLSGRLKEQYFGPGTRLTVT.

A word on this clone: Other DNA sequences within the sample encode an identical CDR3. V and J are TRBV30 and TRBJ1-2; D perhaps matches TRBD1 (6 bases). This CDR3 has 13 amino acids. Germline lookup yields CDR1 GTSNPN and CDR2 SVGIG (reference sequence). The V gene lost 0 bases and the J gene lost 4 bases, with 9 bases spanning the gap. In DNA form, the CDR3 reads TGTGCCTGGAGTGTAGGGGGGGCCTATGGCTACACCTTC. Protein sequence: CAWSVGGAYGYTF.

Remarks on this clone: An end of the junction does not agree with germline; a read error may underlie this. The rearrangement uses TRBV5-1 and TRBJ1-2, with 7 bases matching TRBD1. The CDR3 covers 14 residues. Germline loops: CDR1 SGHRS, CDR2 YFSETQ. The CDR3 region is CASTLTGSGYGYTF. In DNA, the CDR3 is TGCGCCAGCACCTTGACAGGGTCGGGCTATGGCTACACCTTC.

This chain uses TRBV6-4 with TRBJ1-2, with 7 nucleotides matching TRBD1. The CDR3 sequence is 15 residues long. Germline V lookup: CDR1 MRHNA, CDR2 SNTAGT. The V and J ends lost 0 bases and 7 bases, in that order; junction bases with no gene match: 8. The DNA for the CDR3 is TGTGCCAGCAGTGACTCGACGACAGGGTGGCGTGGCTACACCTTC. This codes for CASSDSTTGWRGYTF.